This T cell receptor (beta chain) originates from a study of OX40 agonist ivuxolimab in advanced cancers. The study's findings and limits: Among the nonresponders, some also had low normalized T-cell clonal expansion. Partly responding patients at 0.1-3.0 mg/kg showed some of the smallest clonal expansion. No antigen was identified for the clonally expanded peripheral T cells.

A remark on this clone: Its specificity is unknown.

Generated by immunoSEQ multiplex PCR, the TCRdb table keeps only in-frame clones and is missing some. Among approximately 60,000 clones listed, approximately 78% were seen once. Germline V lookup: CDR1 SGHVS, CDR2 FQNEAQ. The CDR3 is 14 residues long. The germline V and J ends were trimmed by 1 base and 1 base, with 5 bases remaining between them. Blood draws occurred at baseline, cycle 4 day 1, and cycle 7 day 1. Sequences were derived from CD4+ or CD8+ T cells sorted from blood, sampled in a trial of the OX40 agonist ivuxolimab. The genes are TRBV7-8 and TRBJ1-3; D ambiguous. The sequence was collected from an adult with an advanced solid tumor such as melanoma, head and neck, liver or kidney cancer. CDR3 DNA sequence: TGTGCCAGCAGCTTAGATCTGTCTGGAAACACCATATATTTT. As protein: CASSLDLSGNTIYF. Variable domain in full (rest from reference TRBV7-8 and TRBJ1-3): GAGVSQSPRYKVAKRGQDVALRCDPISGHVSLFWYQQALGQGPEFLTYFQNEAQLDKSGLPSDRFFAERPEGSVSTLKIQRTQQEDSAVYLCASSLDLSGNTIYFGEGSWLTVV.